This T cell receptor (beta chain) was sequenced during a study of siplizumab effects on memory and regulatory T cells (dated 2019 in TCRdb). About the full investigation: Across about eight responder-stimulator pairs, mixed lymphocyte reactions were run as pairs, roughly 1 with siplizumab at roughly 0.93 ug/mL and roughly 1 without drug. The effect of the anti-CD2 antibody siplizumab on alloreactive T-cell subsets was examined in allogeneic mixed lymphocyte reactions constructed from human PBMCs.

The library relied on the immunoSEQ multiplex PCR assay. Roughly 10^5 TCR templates per sample were assayed on the deep sequencing platform. Genomic DNA extracted from sorted T cells was used for TCRbeta CDR3 sequencing. Under the source paper's analysis protocol: The R programming language was used for the clonal analysis of the TCRbeta CDR3 data. Alloreactive CD4+ and CD8+ clones were defined by comparing unstimulated samples with post-reaction CFSE-low samples. Alloreactive CD4+ clones were assigned to regulatory or non-regulatory origin by matching sequences to sorted unstimulated Treg and non-Treg repertoires. TCRdb obtained this table from immuneACCESS and retained in-frame rearrangements with V and J assigned. These tables miss some clones; where compared with another copy, unresolved V genes account for less than half of the shortfall, and the remainder is unexplained. The DNA was the basis for D and trimming; V, J and clone size are from that table. The sample table shows some 20,000 clones, and under 55% are seen once. Roughly 5% of the sample rests with the top ten.

The paper as a whole reports these results and caveats: About 75-96% of proliferating CD4+ or CD8+ clones could not be given a naive or memory phenotype. Siplizumab significantly reduced the cumulative frequency of alloreactive sequences traceable to unstimulated CD4+ memory T cells. Unstimulated naive T cells appeared to be more diverse than memory T cells, and naive cells seemed to make a substantial contribution to the alloresponse. Whether proliferating Tregs from siplizumab cultures were suppressive was not functionally confirmed. Of the alloreactive CD4+ clones that could be mapped, the Treg-derived share averaged about 70% with siplizumab compared with roughly 25% in control reactions. Because sequences below about 10^-5 frequency were poorly captured, only a minor fraction of alloreactive clones could be mapped to unstimulated subsets.

Mixed lymphocyte reaction cells were cocultured at 37°C for 5 to 7 days. Responder PBMCs were labelled with CFSE and stimulator PBMCs with Violet Dye, then combined at a 1:1 ratio. Sorted unstimulated T cells and proliferating T cells recovered from mixed lymphocyte reactions underwent TCRbeta CDR3 sequencing. Fresh whole blood from roughly ten HLA-typed healthy donors was used to isolate PBMCs. After the mixed lymphocyte reaction, proliferating CFSE-low responder T cells were FACS-sorted for TCR sequencing. Sequences SGDLS (CDR1) and YYNGEE (CDR2) are obtained from the germline V gene. From the cysteine up to the phenylalanine, the CDR3 has a length of 14 residues. Only CDR3 DNA is held: 42 bases, read in frame from base 1. V and J are truncated by 0 bases and 4 bases respectively, leaving an intervening sequence of 11 bases. A note on this clone: The antigen it binds to is not known. Base qualities are not at hand, and no much larger clone is one base apart.

The source is a human donor in good health; the cells came from an allogeneic mixed lymphocyte reaction. Material for sequencing was CFSE-low (dividing) CD4+ T cells sorted from an allogeneic mixed lymphocyte reaction. The chain links TRBV9 with TRBJ2-7, with TRBD2 perhaps the D gene, on 5 matching bases. The CDR3 sequence is CASSVDLGEYEQYF. The nucleotide sequence reads TGTGCCAGCAGCGTAGACCTCGGGGAGTACGAGCAGTACTTC.